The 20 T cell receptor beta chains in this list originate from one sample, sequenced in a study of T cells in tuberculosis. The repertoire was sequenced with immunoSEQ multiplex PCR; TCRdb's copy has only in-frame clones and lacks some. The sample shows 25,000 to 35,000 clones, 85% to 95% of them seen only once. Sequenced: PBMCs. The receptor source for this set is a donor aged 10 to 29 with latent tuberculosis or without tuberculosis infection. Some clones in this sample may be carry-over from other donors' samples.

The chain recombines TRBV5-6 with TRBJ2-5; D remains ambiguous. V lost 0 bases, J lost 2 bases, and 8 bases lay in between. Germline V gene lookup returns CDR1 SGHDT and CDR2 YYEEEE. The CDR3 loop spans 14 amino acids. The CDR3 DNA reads TGTGCCAGCAGCTTGGTGAACGGGCAAGAGACCCAGTACTTC. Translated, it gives CASSLVNGQETQYF.

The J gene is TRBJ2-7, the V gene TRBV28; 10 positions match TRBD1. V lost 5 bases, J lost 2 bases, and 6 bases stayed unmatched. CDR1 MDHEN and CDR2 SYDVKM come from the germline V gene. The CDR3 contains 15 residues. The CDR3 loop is CASSRPGQGAYEQYF. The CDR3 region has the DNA TGTGCCAGCAGTCGCCCAGGACAGGGGGCCTACGAGCAGTACTTC. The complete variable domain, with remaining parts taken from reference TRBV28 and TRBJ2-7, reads DVKVTQSSRYLVKRTGEKVFLECVQDMDHENMFWYRQDPGLGLRLIYFSYDVKMKEKGDIPEGYSVSREKKERFSLILESASTNQTSMYLCASSRPGQGAYEQYFGPGTRLTVT.

CDR3 region: CAIEGGLEAFF. CDR3 sequence (DNA): TGTGCCATCGAGGGGGGGCTTGAAGCTTTCTTT. The chain carries TRBV10-3 and TRBJ1-1, with D possibly TRBD1 on 6 matching bases. The CDR3 is 11 residues long. Germline V lookup: CDR1 ENHRY, CDR2 SYGVKD. Trimming took 8 bases from V and 7 from J, leaving 11 bases between them.

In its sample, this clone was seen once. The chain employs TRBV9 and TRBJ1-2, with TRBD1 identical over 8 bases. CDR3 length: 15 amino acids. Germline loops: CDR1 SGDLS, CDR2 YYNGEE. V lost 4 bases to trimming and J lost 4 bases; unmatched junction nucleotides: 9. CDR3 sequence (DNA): TGTGCCAGCAGCAGCGGGACAGGCGGCGTCTATGGCTACACCTTC. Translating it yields CASSSGTGGVYGYTF.

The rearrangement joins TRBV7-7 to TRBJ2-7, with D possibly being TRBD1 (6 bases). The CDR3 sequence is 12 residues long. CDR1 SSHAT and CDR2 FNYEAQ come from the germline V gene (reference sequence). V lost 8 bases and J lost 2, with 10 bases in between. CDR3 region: CASGDNAYEQYF. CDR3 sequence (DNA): TGTGCCAGCGGGGACAATGCCTACGAGCAGTACTTC. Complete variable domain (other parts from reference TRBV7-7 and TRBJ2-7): GAGVSQSPRYKVTKRGQDVTLRCDPISSHATLYWYQQALGQGPEFLTYFNYEAQPDKSGLPSDRFSAERPEGSISTLTIQRTEQRDSAMYRCASGDNAYEQYFGPGTRLTVT.

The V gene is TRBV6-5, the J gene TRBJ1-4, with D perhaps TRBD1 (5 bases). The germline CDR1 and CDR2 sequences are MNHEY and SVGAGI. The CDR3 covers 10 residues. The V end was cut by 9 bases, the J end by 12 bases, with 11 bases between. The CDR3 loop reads CARPIGELFF. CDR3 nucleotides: TGTGCCAGACCCATAGGGGAACTGTTTTTT.

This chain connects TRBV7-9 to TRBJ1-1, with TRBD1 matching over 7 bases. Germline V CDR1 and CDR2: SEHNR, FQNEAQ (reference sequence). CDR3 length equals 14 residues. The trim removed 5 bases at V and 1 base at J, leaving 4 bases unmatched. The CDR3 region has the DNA TGTGCCAGCAGCCCGTGGACAGGGAACACTGAAGCTTTCTTT. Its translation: CASSPWTGNTEAFF.

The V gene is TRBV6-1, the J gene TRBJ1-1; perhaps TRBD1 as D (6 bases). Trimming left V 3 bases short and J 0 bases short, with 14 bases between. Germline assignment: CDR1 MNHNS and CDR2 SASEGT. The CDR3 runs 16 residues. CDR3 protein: CASSEGRGVLNTEAFF. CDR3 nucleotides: TGTGCCAGCAGTGAGGGCAGGGGCGTTTTGAACACTGAAGCTTTCTTT.

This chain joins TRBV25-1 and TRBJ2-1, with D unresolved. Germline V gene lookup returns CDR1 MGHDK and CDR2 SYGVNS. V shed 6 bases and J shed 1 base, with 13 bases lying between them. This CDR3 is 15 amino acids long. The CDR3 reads CASSGSETSYNEQFF. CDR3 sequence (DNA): TGTGCCAGCAGCGGAAGCGAAACATCCTACAATGAGCAGTTCTTC.

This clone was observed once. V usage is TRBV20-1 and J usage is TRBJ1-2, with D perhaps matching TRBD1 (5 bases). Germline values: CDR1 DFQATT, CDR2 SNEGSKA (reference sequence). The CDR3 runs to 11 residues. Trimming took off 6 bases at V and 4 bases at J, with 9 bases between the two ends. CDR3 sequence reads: CSAIDSYGYTF. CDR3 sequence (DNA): TGCAGTGCAATTGACAGCTATGGCTACACCTTC.

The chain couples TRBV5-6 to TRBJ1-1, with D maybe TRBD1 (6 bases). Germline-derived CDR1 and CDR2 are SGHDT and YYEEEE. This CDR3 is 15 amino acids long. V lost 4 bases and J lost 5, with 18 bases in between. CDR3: CASSQGTGYWTEAFF. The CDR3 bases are TGTGCCAGCAGCCAGGGGACCGGGTACTGGACTGAAGCTTTCTTT. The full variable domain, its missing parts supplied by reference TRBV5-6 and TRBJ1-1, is DAGVTQSPTHLIKTRGQQVTLRCSPKSGHDTVSWYQQALGQGPQFIFQYYEEEERQRGNFPDRFSGHQFPNYSSELNVNALLLGDSALYLCASSQGTGYWTEAFFGQGTRLTVV.

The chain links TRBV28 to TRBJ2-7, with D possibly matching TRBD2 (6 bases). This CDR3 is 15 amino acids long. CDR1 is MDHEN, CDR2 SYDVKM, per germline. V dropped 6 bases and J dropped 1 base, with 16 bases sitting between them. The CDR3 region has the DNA TGTGCCAGCAGCTCCCCCGGGACTTCTTCCTACGAGCAGTACTTC. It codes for CASSSPGTSSYEQYF.

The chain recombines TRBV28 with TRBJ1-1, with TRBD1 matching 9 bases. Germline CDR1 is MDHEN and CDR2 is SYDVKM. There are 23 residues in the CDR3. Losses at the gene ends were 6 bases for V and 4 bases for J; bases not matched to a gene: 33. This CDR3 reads CASSIVKFLRDRERGSSGTEAFF. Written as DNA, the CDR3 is TGTGCCAGCAGCATAGTCAAATTCCTCCGGGACAGGGAACGGGGCTCTTCGGGCACTGAAGCTTTCTTT.

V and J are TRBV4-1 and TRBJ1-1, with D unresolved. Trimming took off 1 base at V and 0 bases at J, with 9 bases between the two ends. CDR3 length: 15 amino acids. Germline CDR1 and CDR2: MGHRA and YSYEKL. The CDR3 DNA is TGCGCCAGCAGCCAAGTCCGCGGCATGAACACTGAAGCTTTCTTT. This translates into CASSQVRGMNTEAFF.

The CDR3 DNA sequence: TGTGCCAGCAGTTACTCGGCGGGGTTGGGCGGCTACACCTTC. Protein sequence: CASSYSAGLGGYTF. J is TRBJ1-2 and V is TRBV6-5; no definite D call. CDR3 size: 14 residues. V lost 0 bases to trimming and J lost 8 bases, with 13 bases between them. CDR1 MNHEY and CDR2 SVGAGI come from the germline V gene.

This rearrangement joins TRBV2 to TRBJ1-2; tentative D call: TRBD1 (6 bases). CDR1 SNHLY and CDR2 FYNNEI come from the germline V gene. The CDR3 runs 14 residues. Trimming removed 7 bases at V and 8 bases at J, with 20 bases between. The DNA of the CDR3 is TGTGCCAGCATCGAAACACAGGGCCTGGGCGGCTACACCTTC. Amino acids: CASIETQGLGGYTF. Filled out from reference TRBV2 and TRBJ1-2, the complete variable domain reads EPEVTQTPSHQVTQMGQEVILRCVPISNHLYFYWYRQILGQKVEFLVSFYNNEISEKSEIFDDQFSVERPDGSNFTLKIRSTKLEDSAMYFCASIETQGLGGYTFGSGTRLTVV.

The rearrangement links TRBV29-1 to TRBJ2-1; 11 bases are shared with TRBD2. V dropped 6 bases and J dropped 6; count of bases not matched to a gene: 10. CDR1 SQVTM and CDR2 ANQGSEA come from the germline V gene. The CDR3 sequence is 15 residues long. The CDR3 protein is CSVETGTSGTNEQFF. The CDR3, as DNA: TGCAGCGTAGAAACCGGGACTAGCGGAACCAATGAGCAGTTCTTC.

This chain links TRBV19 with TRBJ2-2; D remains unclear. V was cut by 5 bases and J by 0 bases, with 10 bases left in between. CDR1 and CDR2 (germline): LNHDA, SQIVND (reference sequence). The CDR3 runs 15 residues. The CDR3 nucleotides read TGTGCCAGTAGTGTCAGTCCCGCGAACACCGGGGAGCTGTTTTTT. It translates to CASSVSPANTGELFF.

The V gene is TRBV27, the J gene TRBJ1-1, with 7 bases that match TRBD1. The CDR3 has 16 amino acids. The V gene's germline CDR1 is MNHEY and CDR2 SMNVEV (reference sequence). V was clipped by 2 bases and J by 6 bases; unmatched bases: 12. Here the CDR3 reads CASSLLSRGNSPEAFF. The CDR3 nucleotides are TGTGCCAGCAGTTTACTCTCCAGGGGGAACTCACCTGAAGCTTTCTTT.

The CDR3 bases are TGTGCCAGCAGCTTAGGGGGGACAGTGAGCAATCAGCCCCAGCATTTT. Its translation: CASSLGGTVSNQPQHF. The chain joins TRBV7-8 to TRBJ1-5; TRBD1 agrees at 7 bases. Unmatched junction bases numbered 4, after V lost 1 base and J lost 1 base. In germline, CDR1 is SGHVS, CDR2 FQNEAQ. This CDR3 spans 16 amino acids.